This entry is about one TCR beta chain. TCRdb keeps only in-frame clones here, not all; method: immunoSEQ multiplex PCR. This sample has tens of thousands of clones, with roughly 81% found just once. The data were taken from a study of blood T cell repertoires in COVID-19. As for the study in general: Samples of COVID-19 (acute and convalescent) were obtained from the United States, Italy and Spain. Sources were T cells, B-cell-depleted T cells, or PBMCs; the material itself was cDNA or gDNA.

With 5 bases clipped from V and 1 base from J, the junction kept 5 bases outside the gene matches. The CDR3 has 15 residues. From germline, CDR1 is KGHSY and CDR2 FQNENV. Input material: peripheral blood. This sequence originates from a man older than 75 with acute or convalescent COVID-19. V is TRBV16 and J is TRBJ1-1, with TRBD1 matching over 9 bases. DNA of the CDR3: TGTGCCAGCAGCGACACACAGGGGGCGAACACTGAAGCTTTCTTT. Translating gives CASSDTQGANTEAFF.